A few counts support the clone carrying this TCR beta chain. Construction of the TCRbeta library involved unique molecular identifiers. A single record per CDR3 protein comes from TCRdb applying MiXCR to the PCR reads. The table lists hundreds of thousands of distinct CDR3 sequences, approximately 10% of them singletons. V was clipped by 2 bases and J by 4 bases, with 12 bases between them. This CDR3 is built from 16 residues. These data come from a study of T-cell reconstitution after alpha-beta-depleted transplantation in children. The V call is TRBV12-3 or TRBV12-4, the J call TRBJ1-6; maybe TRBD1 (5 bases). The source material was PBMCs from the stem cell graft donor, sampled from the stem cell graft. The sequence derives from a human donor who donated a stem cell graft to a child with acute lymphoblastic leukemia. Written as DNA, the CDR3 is TGTGCCAGCAGTTTACCACATGGGGGGTATAATTCACCCCTCCACTTT. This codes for CASSLPHGGYNSPLHF.